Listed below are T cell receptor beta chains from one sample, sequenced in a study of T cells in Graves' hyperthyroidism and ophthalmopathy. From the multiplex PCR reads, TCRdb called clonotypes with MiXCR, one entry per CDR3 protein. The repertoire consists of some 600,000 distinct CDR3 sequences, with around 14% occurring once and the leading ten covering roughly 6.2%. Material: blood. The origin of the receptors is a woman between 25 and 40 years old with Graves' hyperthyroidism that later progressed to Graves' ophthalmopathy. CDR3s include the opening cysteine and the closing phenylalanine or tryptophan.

CASSLSLRDTQYF	TRBV7-8
CASGSLPLSWGGYGYTF	TRBV28
CATSDLRGRSTDTQYF	TRBV24-1
CAGGTDYGYTF	TRBV2
CATSDLRSETQYF	TRBV24-1
CSVEGQQGQSYGYTF	TRBV29-1
CSAIRARITSYEQYF	TRBV20-1
CASIRSGTSGSLSYEQYF	TRBV6-1
CAWTGTSSYNEQFF	TRBV30
CASSPRGESSTDTQYF	TRBV7-2
CASNIGKLYNEQFF	TRBV9
CASSLERFNEQFF	TRBV7-2
CASSQLPDGEQFF	TRBV14
CAWSVDMNTEAFF	TRBV30
CASSLAEGLNTEAFF	TRBV5-1
CASSQDRGWGYEQYF	TRBV4-3
CASSHRDRLSYEQYF	TRBV18
CASSLFGTGVTEAFF	TRBV12-3/TRBV12-4
CASSLGGPNEQFF	TRBV7-9
CASSEFGLSSYNEQFF	TRBV11-3
CSARGQGGTEKLFF	TRBV20-1
CASSLTLGGGNEQFF	TRBV11-3
CASSFDPGLPSDTQYF	TRBV7-2
CASSEQGRPANEQFF	TRBV7-3
CASILGGRLYNEQFF	TRBV6-1
CSVVASYEQYF	TRBV29-1
CSVPGLRGNYGYTF	TRBV29-1
CSGGGRLNTEAFF	TRBV29-1
CASSIKAGSGNTIYF	TRBV19
CASIGSVRVETQYF	TRBV28
CASGAGGDETQYF	TRBV30
CASSLDILAGRSEQFF	TRBV12-3/TRBV12-4
CAISAGVAGPPETQYF	TRBV10-3
CASSYSTGGYGGELFF	TRBV6-2/TRBV6-3
CASSQLEGIWTEAFF	TRBV9
CASSLGTHVGLYNEQFF	TRBV4-2
CASSLPHGGPERSDTQYF	TRBV28
CASSWDPGAGSPLHF	TRBV7-9
CASSSRLAEETQYF	TRBV13
CASSFGGGGAGTGELFF	TRBV5-1
CASSRRDVYGYTF	TRBV28
CASSGRGQLYGYTF	TRBV28
CATSTPRSDRGPPGSYEQYF	TRBV15